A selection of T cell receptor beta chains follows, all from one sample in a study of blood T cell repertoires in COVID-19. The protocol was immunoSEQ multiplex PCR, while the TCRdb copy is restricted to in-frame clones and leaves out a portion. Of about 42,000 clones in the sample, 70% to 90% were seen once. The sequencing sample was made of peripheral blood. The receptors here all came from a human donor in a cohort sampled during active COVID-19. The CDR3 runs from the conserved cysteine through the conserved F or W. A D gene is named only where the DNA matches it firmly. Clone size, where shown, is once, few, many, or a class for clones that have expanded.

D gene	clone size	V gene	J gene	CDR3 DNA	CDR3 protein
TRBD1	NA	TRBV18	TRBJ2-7	TGTGCCAGCTCACAACGGGACAGCATTACCACCTACGAGCAGTACTTC	CASSQRDSITTYEQYF
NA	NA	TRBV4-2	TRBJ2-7	TGTGCCAGCAGCCAAGCTTCCGAGCAGTACTTC	CASSQASEQYF
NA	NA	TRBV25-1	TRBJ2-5	TGTGCCAGCAGCGCCACCGTCTGGGAGGAGACCCAGTACTTC	CASSATVWEETQYF
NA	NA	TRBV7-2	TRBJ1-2	TGTGCCAGCAGCTTAGACTGGACAACGGCTAACTATGGCTACACCTTC	CASSLDWTTANYGYTF
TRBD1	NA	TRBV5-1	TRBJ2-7	TGCGCCAGCAGCTTCCGCCTACCGGGACAGGGGGCGGGAGAGCAGTACTTC	CASSFRLPGQGAGEQYF
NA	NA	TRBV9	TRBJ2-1	TGTGCCAGCAGCGCAAACCCAAAACAGCTTATCTCCTACAATGAGCAGCTCTTC	CASSANPKQLISYNEQLF
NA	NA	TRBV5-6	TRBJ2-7	TGTGCCAGCAGCTTCTTCGGAGGGACAGCGGACTACGAGCAGTACTTC	CASSFFGGTADYEQYF
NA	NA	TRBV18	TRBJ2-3	TGTGCCAGCTCCTTAAGACAGTCAGATACGCAGTATTTT	CASSLRQSDTQYF
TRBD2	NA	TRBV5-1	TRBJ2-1	TGCGCCAGCAGCTTGGTGGCTAGCGGGACCAGCTCCTACAATGAGCAGTTCTTC	CASSLVASGTSSYNEQFF
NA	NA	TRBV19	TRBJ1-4	TGTGCCAGTAGTATCGGCGGGCGGGGGACTAATGAAAAACTGTTTTTT	CASSIGGRGTNEKLFF
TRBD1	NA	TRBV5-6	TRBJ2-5	TGTGCCAGCAGCCCAACCCCGGACAGGGAGAAAGAGACCCAGTACTTC	CASSPTPDREKETQYF
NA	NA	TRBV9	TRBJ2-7	TGTGCCAGCAGCGTAGGGGTAGGAAGCGGAAAATCCTACGAGCAGTACTTC	CASSVGVGSGKSYEQYF
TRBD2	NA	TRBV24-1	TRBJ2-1	TGTGCCACCAGTGGTAGCGGGAGGGTCGGTGAGCAGTTCTTC	CATSGSGRVGEQFF
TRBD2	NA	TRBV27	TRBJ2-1	TGTGCCAGCTACAAGGCGGGCGGGAGTGGAGTTTACAATGAGCAGTTCTTC	CASYKAGGSGVYNEQFF
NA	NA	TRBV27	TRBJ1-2	TGTGCCAGCAGTTTATTGGGCCCCCAGGAGGATGGGGGCTACACCTTC	CASSLLGPQEDGGYTF
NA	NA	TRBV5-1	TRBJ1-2	TGCGCCAGCAGCGGCAATCCTTTGCGGGGCTACACCTTC	CASSGNPLRGYTF
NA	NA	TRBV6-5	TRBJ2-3	TGTGCCAGCAGTTACCCCGGGGATACGCAGTATTTT	CASSYPGDTQYF
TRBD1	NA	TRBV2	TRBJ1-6	TGTGCCAGCAGAGAACAGGGGACAGCAGGGAATTCACCCCTCCACTTT	CASREQGTAGNSPLHF
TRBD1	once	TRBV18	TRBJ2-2	TGTGCCAGCTCGTCGACAGGGGGTAACACCGGGGAGCTGTTTTTT	CASSSTGGNTGELFF
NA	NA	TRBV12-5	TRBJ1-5	TGTGCTAGTGGTTTCCTGACAGGCGGACAGCCCCAGCATTTT	CASGFLTGGQPQHF
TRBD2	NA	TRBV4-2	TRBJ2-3	TGTGCCAGCAGCCAACCGGGACTAGCGACAGATACGCAGTATTTT	CASSQPGLATDTQYF
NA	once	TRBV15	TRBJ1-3	TGTGCCACCAGCAGAGATGTCAGGGGCTCTGGAAACACCATATATTTT	CATSRDVRGSGNTIYF
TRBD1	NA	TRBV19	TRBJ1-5	TGTGCCAGTAGCCTATATGGGACAGGGAATCAGCCCCAGCATTTT	CASSLYGTGNQPQHF
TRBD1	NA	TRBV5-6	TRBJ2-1	TGTGCCAGCAGCTTCGGGACAGGTCCTTCGAGAGAGCAGTTCTTC	CASSFGTGPSREQFF
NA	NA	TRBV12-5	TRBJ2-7	TGTGCTAGTGGTTTGGTTTTGGGGGACTGGAGCTCCTACGAGCAGTACTTC	CASGLVLGDWSSYEQYF
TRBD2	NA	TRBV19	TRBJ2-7	TGTGCCAGTATTGGAGCGGGGGGGCTGGGCGAGCAGTACTTC	CASIGAGGLGEQYF
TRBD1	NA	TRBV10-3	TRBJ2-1	TGTGCCATAACTCCAGGGGGATTTGGTGGAAATGAGCAGTTCTTC	CAITPGGFGGNEQFF
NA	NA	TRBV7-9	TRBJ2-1	TGTGCCAGCAGCTTAGCGCTGGCAGCGAGGAGGTCCTACAATGAGCAGTTCTTC	CASSLALAARRSYNEQFF
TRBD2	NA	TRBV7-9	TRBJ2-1	TGTGCCAGCGAATGGGCTAGCGGGACGTACAATGAGCAGTTCTTC	CASEWASGTYNEQFF
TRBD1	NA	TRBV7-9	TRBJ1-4	TGTGCCAGCAGCTCACAGGGGGCCAGGAATGAAAAACTGTTTTTT	CASSSQGARNEKLFF
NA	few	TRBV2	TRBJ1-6	TGTGCCAGCCGTCTAGGTTCGGGTGGAAATCCACCCCTCCACTTT	CASRLGSGGNPPLHF
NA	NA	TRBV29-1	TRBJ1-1	TGCAGCGTTGAAAGGGGGTCGGGCACTGAAGCTTTCTTT	CSVERGSGTEAFF
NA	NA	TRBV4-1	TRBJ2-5	TGCGCCAGCAGCCAAGGAGGGGAGACCCAGTACTTC	CASSQGGETQYF
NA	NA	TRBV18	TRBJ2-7	TGTGCCAGCTCACCACCCCTAGCAGTCTCCTACGAGCAGTACTTC	CASSPPLAVSYEQYF
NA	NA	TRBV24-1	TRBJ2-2	TGTGCCAATGGGACGCGGGGCACCGGGGAGCTGTTTTTT	CANGTRGTGELFF
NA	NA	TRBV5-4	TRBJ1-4	TGTGCCAGCAGCAAGGGGGGGTCTAATGAAAAACTGTTTTTT	CASSKGGSNEKLFF
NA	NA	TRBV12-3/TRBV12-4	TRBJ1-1	TGTGCCAGCAGTTTTACCGGGACAACGGCTTTCTTT	CASSFTGTTAFF
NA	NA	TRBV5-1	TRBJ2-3	TGCGCCAGCGTCGCGGCGGAAATCACAGATACGCAGTATTTT	CASVAAEITDTQYF
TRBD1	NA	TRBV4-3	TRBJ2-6	TGCGCCAGCAGCCAAAGGGGGCCTAAGGGGTCTGGGGCCAACGTCCTGACTTTC	CASSQRGPKGSGANVLTF
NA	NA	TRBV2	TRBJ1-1	TGTGCCAGCAGCTATAACCATGAAGCTTTCTTT	CASSYNHEAFF
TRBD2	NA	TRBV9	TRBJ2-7	TGTGCCTCCTCCGGGACTAGCCGCGAGCAGTACTTC	CASSGTSREQYF
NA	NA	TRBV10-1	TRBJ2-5	TGCGCCAGCAGTGAGTCACCAGGACAAGAGACCCAGTACTTC	CASSESPGQETQYF
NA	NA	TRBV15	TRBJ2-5	TGTGCCACCAGCAGGGACACCGGGGGTGAGACCCAGTACTTC	CATSRDTGGETQYF
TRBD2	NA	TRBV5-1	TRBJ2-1	TGCGCCAGCAGCTGGGGACTAGCGGGAGGGTTGTACAATGAGCAGTTCTTC	CASSWGLAGGLYNEQFF
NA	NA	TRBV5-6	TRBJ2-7	TGTGCCAGCAGCTTGGTTTCGTACTACCCCTACGAGCAGTACTTC	CASSLVSYYPYEQYF
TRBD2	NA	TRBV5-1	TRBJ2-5	TGCGCCAGCAGCCCGGGAGGGCAGGGGTGGAGTGAGACCCAGTACTTC	CASSPGGQGWSETQYF
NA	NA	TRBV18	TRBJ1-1	TGTGCCAGCTCAGTAAGGGCGGGGGACACTGAAGCTTTCTTT	CASSVRAGDTEAFF
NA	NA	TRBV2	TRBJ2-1	TGTGCCGTCCTGGGACTGGACTTTTACAATGAGCAGTTCTTC	CAVLGLDFYNEQFF
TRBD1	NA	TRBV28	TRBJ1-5	TGTGCCAGCAGTCCCAGTGAGGGGACAGGGGGTGGTCAGCCCCAGCATTTT	CASSPSEGTGGGQPQHF
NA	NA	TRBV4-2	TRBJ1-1	TGTGCCAGCAGCCAAGTCGCAGGGAGGGGGACTGAAGCTTTCTTT	CASSQVAGRGTEAFF
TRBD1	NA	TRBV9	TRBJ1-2	TGTGCCAGCAGCGCCCCGGGACAGGGGTCCTATGGCTACACCTTC	CASSAPGQGSYGYTF
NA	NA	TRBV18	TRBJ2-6	TGTGCCAGCTCACCAAGGGGTACTGGGGCCAACGTCCTGACTTTC	CASSPRGTGANVLTF
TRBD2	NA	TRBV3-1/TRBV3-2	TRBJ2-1	TGTGCCAGCAGAAGAAGCGGGAGCCTCGTTTACAATGAGCAGTTCTTC	CASRRSGSLVYNEQFF
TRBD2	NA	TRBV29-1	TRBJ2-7	TGCAGCGTTGCTCTGCTAGCGGGAACCTACGAGCAGTACTTC	CSVALLAGTYEQYF
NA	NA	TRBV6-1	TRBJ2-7	TGTGCCAGCAGTGAATTGGCCGTTTCCTACGAGCAGTACTTC	CASSELAVSYEQYF